These 3 T cell receptor beta chains were sequenced from one sample in a study of blood T cells in healthy people across ages. It was with a sample-barcoded 5' primer and a J-beta primer mix that a second PCR of roughly 7 to 12 cycles was run. TCRdb reanalysed the 5' RACE reads using MiXCR and keeps one entry per CDR3 protein. Counted here are some 1.4 million distinct CDR3 sequences, 42% occurring once; the ten biggest clones make up 7.9%. The source material was blood. The receptors shown here come from a woman aged 18-35 years in good health.

The chain employs TRBV20-1 and TRBJ1-1, with a tentative D call TRBD1 (6 bases). Per the germline V gene, CDR1 is DFQATT and CDR2 is SNEGSKA (reference sequence). The CDR3 length is 13 residues. Trimming stripped 0 bases from V and 11 bases from J, with 16 bases between. The CDR3 region is CSARDQAGERAFF. The CDR3 DNA reads TGCAGTGCTAGAGATCAGGCAGGGGAGAGGGCTTTCTTT.

V gene TRBV27 combines with J gene TRBJ2-7; D perhaps matches TRBD1 (5 bases). Germline CDR1 MNHEY, CDR2 SMNVEV (reference sequence). The CDR3 is made up of 15 amino acids. Trimming took off 5 bases at V and 2 bases at J, with 16 bases between the two ends. CDR3 in amino acids: CASSPFRQNTYEQYF. CDR3 in DNA: TGTGCCAGCAGTCCATTTAGACAGAATACCTACGAGCAGTACTTC.

The V and J genes are TRBV6-2 or TRBV6-3 and TRBJ2-1, with a weak D call TRBD2 (5 bases). Germline CDR1 reads MNHEY; CDR2 reads SVGEGT. V was cut by 5 bases and J by 10 bases, with 27 bases left in between. CDR3 length: 17 amino acids. Here the CDR3 reads CASSPPHRDLSPKEQFF. CDR3 sequence (DNA): TGTGCCAGCAGTCCCCCGCACCGGGATCTCTCCCCCAAGGAGCAGTTCTTC.